This T cell receptor beta chain was retrieved from a study of blood T cells in healthy people across ages. The CDR3 is 13 residues long. Trimming cost V 8 bases and J 6 bases; bases outside gene matches: 7. Primers used in a second PCR of roughly 6 to 11 cycles were a sample-barcoded 5' primer and a J-beta primer mix. TCRdb processed the 5' RACE reads anew with MiXCR; each CDR3 protein has one entry. Here the sample spans 650,000 to 800,000 distinct CDR3 sequences, roughly half being singletons. No fewer than 6 million PBMCs went into each sample. This clonotype has a count of ten or more. No antigen is known for it. Findings and limits, study-wide: Changes in expanded clonotypes were possibly confounded, as the CMV status of donors was unknown. As naive T cell percentage varied, TCR beta diversity correlated strongly with it.

The receptor was isolated from an elderly woman in good health. J is TRBJ2-1 and V is TRBV12-3 or TRBV12-4; 7 bases match TRBD1. Input material: blood. This CDR3 is CASGLTGLNEQFF. The CDR3 DNA reads as TGTGCCAGCGGGTTGACAGGGCTCAATGAGCAGTTCTTC.